The next 20 T cell receptor beta chains were all read from a single sample in a study of T-cell memory formation after mild COVID-19. TCRdb reprocessed the 5' RACE reads with MiXCR, giving one entry per CDR3 protein. The sample lists about 360,000 distinct CDR3 sequences; about an eighth were seen once. Sequencing was done on a sample of PBMCs or a T cell subset sorted from them (not recorded which). These receptors originate from a man aged 18 to 35 who had mild COVID-19 (a few samples of this study predate the infection). Cell type and time point are not known.

This clonotype showed up just a few times. The V gene is TRBV6-6, the J gene TRBJ1-2, with 8 bases matching TRBD1. Germline CDR1 is MNHNY and CDR2 is SVGAGI (reference sequence). V shed 6 bases and J 3 bases; nucleotides not matched to a gene: 3. This CDR3 comprises 13 residues. The CDR3 sequence: CASSKQGDYGYTF. The CDR3 DNA follows: TGTGCCAGCAGCAAACAGGGGGACTATGGCTACACCTTC.

This clonotype was observed a handful of times. The V and J genes are TRBV3-1 and TRBJ2-5; D tentatively fits TRBD1 or TRBD2 (6 bases each). Deletions cut 1 base from V and 5 bases from J, with 11 bases between. Germline V CDR1 and CDR2: LGHDT, YNNKEL (reference sequence). There are 14 residues in the CDR3. This CDR3 reads CASSQVGGEETQYF. The CDR3 DNA follows: TGTGCCAGCAGCCAAGTCGGGGGCGAGGAGACCCAGTACTTC.

The DNA of the CDR3 is TGTGCCAGCAGACCGCAGGCTTATAACTATGGCTACACCTTC. Its protein is CASRPQAYNYGYTF. The chain recombines TRBV6-5 with TRBJ1-2; D unclear. The germline V gene encodes CDR1 MNHEY and CDR2 SVGAGI. Deletions cut 6 bases from V and 1 base from J, with 12 bases between. This CDR3 is built from 14 residues.

V gene TRBV12-3 or TRBV12-4 combines with J gene TRBJ1-5; the D gene is possibly TRBD1 (5 bases). The CDR3 runs to 14 residues. V was cut by 4 bases and J by 7 bases, with 14 bases left in between. The CDR3 nucleotides are TGTGCCAGCAGTTCGGAGGGGAGTTGGCAGCCCCAGCATTTT. Its protein product is CASSSEGSWQPQHF.

This clonotype came up many times. The rearrangement links TRBV24-1 to TRBJ2-3; D possibly corresponds to TRBD2 (5 bases). V was clipped by 3 bases and J by 2 bases, with 11 bases between them. The CDR3 covers 15 residues. Looked up from germline, CDR1 is KGHDR and CDR2 is SFDVKD. The CDR3 here is CATSDVEDLTDTQYF. The DNA of the CDR3 is TGTGCCACCAGTGATGTGGAGGATCTCACAGATACGCAGTATTTT.

The table lists this clonotype with many counts. V and J are TRBV20-1 and TRBJ1-5; maybe TRBD1 (5 bases). V shed 3 bases and J shed 2 bases, with 8 bases lying between them. This CDR3 is built from 13 residues. The V gene's germline CDR1 is DFQATT and CDR2 SNEGSKA (reference sequence). The DNA for the CDR3 is TGCAGTGCTAGGGGGCACGGCAATCAGCCCCAGCATTTT. This encodes CSARGHGNQPQHF.

The chain joins TRBV24-1 to TRBJ2-1, with TRBD2 matching 10 bases. The V gene's germline CDR1 is KGHDR and CDR2 SFDVKD. With V trimmed by 4 bases and J by 2 bases, 4 bases remained unmatched. The CDR3 has 16 residues. CDR3 protein: CATSDPSGGAYNEQFF. The CDR3 nucleotides read TGTGCCACCAGTGACCCAAGCGGGGGGGCCTACAATGAGCAGTTCTTC.

This clonotype has a handful of counts. This chain links TRBV15 with TRBJ1-5; TRBD1 might be the D (5 bases). Germline V gene lookup returns CDR1 LNHNV and CDR2 YYDKDF (reference sequence). The CDR3 is 18 residues long. Trimming removed 0 bases at V and 2 bases at J, with 17 bases between. As DNA, the CDR3 is TGTGCCACCAGCAGAGATCTTGTGTGGCAGGGAGGCAATCAGCCCCAGCATTTT. The encoded protein is CATSRDLVWQGGNQPQHF.

In this sample, this clonotype turned up a few times. The chain employs TRBV11-2 and TRBJ2-3; 10 bases map to TRBD1. The CDR3 contains 14 residues. V was pared by 11 bases and J by 5 bases, with 10 bases of the junction left unmatched. Germline V CDR1 and CDR2: SGHAT, FQNNGV. Written as DNA, the CDR3 is TGTGCCTCGGATGGGACAGGGGATGGAGATACGCAGTATTTT. Translated, it gives CASDGTGDGDTQYF.

The chain employs TRBV20-1 and TRBJ1-2; D ambiguous. Trimming took 3 bases from V and 7 from J, leaving 15 bases between them. Germline CDR1 is DFQATT and CDR2 is SNEGSKA (reference sequence). There are 13 residues in the CDR3. CDR3 nucleotides: TGCAGTGCTAGTTGGGGTAGGGTTGGTGGCTACACCTTC. Protein sequence: CSASWGRVGGYTF.

The CDR3 sequence: CASTSTGQGYTF. CDR3 DNA: TGTGCCAGCACATCGACGGGACAAGGCTACACCTTC. V usage is TRBV2 and J usage is TRBJ1-2; D might be TRBD1 (6 bases). The germline V gene has CDR1 SNHLY and CDR2 FYNNEI. The CDR3 is made up of 12 amino acids. V shed 7 bases and J shed 8 bases, with 14 bases lying between them.

This clonotype showed up just a few times. Here the CDR3 reads CASSQDGRIANTGELFF. The CDR3 DNA follows: TGCGCCAGCAGCCAAGATGGTAGGATAGCTAACACCGGGGAGCTGTTTTTT. This rearrangement joins TRBV4-1 to TRBJ2-2; no clear D. The CDR3 loop spans 17 amino acids. Germline V gene data show CDR1 as MGHRA and CDR2 as YSYEKL. Trimming shortened V by 0 bases and J by 2 bases, and 13 bases separated the two germline ends.

The rearrangement links TRBV9 to TRBJ2-3; D gene ambiguous. The CDR3 is made up of 15 amino acids. CDR1 SGDLS and CDR2 YYNGEE come from the germline V gene. The V and J ends lost 0 bases and 2 bases respectively, with 10 bases between them. The CDR3 is CASSVEATFTDTQYF. Written as DNA, the CDR3 is TGTGCCAGCAGCGTAGAGGCGACATTCACAGATACGCAGTATTTT.

The rearrangement links TRBV5-1 to TRBJ1-5; a possible D gene is TRBD1 (6 bases). Trimming cost V 4 bases and J 5 bases, with 13 bases left between them. Germline CDR1 and CDR2: SGHRS and YFSETQ. This CDR3 contains 14 residues. The DNA of the CDR3 is TGCGCCAGCAGCCCGCAAGGGGGTTATCAGCCCCAGCATTTT. Its protein product is CASSPQGGYQPQHF.

This clonotype has ten or more counts. The V call is TRBV11-1, the J call TRBJ2-4; D may be TRBD1 (6 bases). Germline CDR1 and CDR2: SGHAT and FQDESV (reference sequence). Trimming removed 5 bases from V and 3 bases from J, with 20 bases in between. This CDR3 comprises 17 residues. CDR3 amino acids: CASSPPTGYGGKNIQYF. The CDR3 nucleotides read TGTGCCAGCAGCCCCCCGACAGGTTATGGAGGCAAAAACATTCAGTACTTC.

This clonotype was counted between two and nine times. V gene TRBV12-3 or TRBV12-4 combines with J gene TRBJ2-1, with 7 bases aligning to TRBD2. The CDR3 runs to 14 residues. The V gene end was trimmed by 6 bases and the J gene end by 12 bases; junction bases not matched to a gene: 14. The CDR3 DNA is TGTGCCAGCAGCCAACAGCGGGGTCGCATGGGGCAGTTCTTC. Translation: CASSQQRGRMGQFF.

V gene TRBV20-1 combines with J gene TRBJ2-3, with D maybe TRBD2 (5 bases). Germline lookup yields CDR1 DFQATT and CDR2 SNEGSKA (reference sequence). The CDR3 sequence is 13 residues long. V lost 0 bases and J lost 5, with 9 bases in between. CDR3: CSAREGRIDTQYF. CDR3 DNA: TGCAGTGCTAGAGAGGGGAGAATAGATACGCAGTATTTT.

The V gene is TRBV6-2 or TRBV6-3, the J gene TRBJ2-1; 9 bases agree with TRBD1. V shed 6 bases and J 6 bases; nucleotides not matched to a gene: 6. This CDR3 is 14 amino acids long. Per germline, CDR1 MNHEY and CDR2 SVGEGT. As DNA, the CDR3 is TGTGCCAGCAGCTTACAGGGGGCAGGCAATGAGCAGTTCTTC. Amino acids: CASSLQGAGNEQFF.

The chain couples TRBV20-1 to TRBJ1-3, with D hard to call. V shed 6 bases and J shed 4 bases, with 4 bases lying between them. CDR3 length equals 10 residues. The V gene's germline CDR1 is DFQATT and CDR2 SNEGSKA (reference sequence). CDR3 loop: CSAKGNTIYF. In DNA, the CDR3 is TGCAGTGCCAAAGGAAACACCATATATTTT.

This clonotype has at least ten counts. This chain joins TRBV7-2 and TRBJ1-1; possible D gene TRBD1, 5 bases. CDR3 length: 13 residues. V was cut by 6 bases and J by 2 bases, with 10 bases left in between. Per the germline V gene, CDR1 is SGHTA and CDR2 is FQGNSA. CDR3 sequence (DNA): TGTGCCAGCAGACCCGACAGAAACACTGAAGCTTTCTTT. Translated, it gives CASRPDRNTEAFF.